Shown below are 16 T cell receptor beta chains from a single sample sequenced in a study of T cell repertoires in cytomegalovirus infection (dated by TCRdb to between 2018 and 2021). The data were produced on an Illumina HiSeq 1500. The raw public data were reprocessed by TCRdb itself: fastp quality trimming at Q25, MiXCR clonotype calling, in-frame beta chains only. CDR3 protein sequences are deduplicated, and each keeps its most common genes and DNA. For this sample the table gives fewer than 300,000 distinct CDR3 sequences, of which over 20% were detected only once. Jointly, the top ten make up approximately 14% of the sample. The material sequenced was PBMCs. Receptors originate from a human donor in good health (CMV status not recorded). Some clones in this sample may be carry-over from other donors' samples.

This clonotype was counted only a few times. This chain connects TRBV6-4 to TRBJ2-2; tentative D call: TRBD1 (6 bases). This CDR3 is 14 amino acids long. Trimming cost V 0 bases and J 9 bases, with 11 bases left between them. Germline V lookup: CDR1 MRHNA, CDR2 SNTAGT. CDR3 region: CASSDSDRPRELFF. Here the CDR3 DNA reads TGTGCCAGCAGTGACTCTGACAGGCCAAGGGAGCTGTTTTTT.

The table lists this clonotype with a few counts. The chain joins TRBV7-2 to TRBJ1-5, with D hard to call. This CDR3 contains 15 residues. Germline CDR1 SGHTA, CDR2 FQGNSA. Trimming cost V 5 bases and J 5 bases, with 16 bases left between them. CDR3 protein: CASSARVSSDQPQHF. The CDR3 DNA follows: TGTGCCAGCAGCGCCCGAGTAAGTTCGGATCAGCCCCAGCATTTT.

This clonotype was picked up many times. The chain is built from TRBV11-2 and TRBJ2-7; 12 bases align to TRBD2. Losses at the gene ends were 3 bases for V and 2 bases for J; bases not matched to a gene: 14. Germline values: CDR1 SGHAT, CDR2 FQNNGV. The length of the CDR3 is 19 residues. CDR3 residues: CASSFSVEGLAGGTYEQYF. The CDR3 coding sequence is TGTGCCAGCAGCTTTTCAGTCGAGGGGCTAGCGGGAGGGACCTACGAGCAGTACTTC.

This clonotype showed up many times. The V gene is TRBV7-2, the J gene TRBJ2-5, with 7 positions matching TRBD2. Germline V lookup: CDR1 SGHTA, CDR2 FQGNSA. This CDR3 region has 14 residues. V was pared by 3 bases and J by 1 base, with 2 bases of the junction left unmatched. CDR3 loop: CASSFSGAQETQYF. Here the CDR3 DNA reads TGTGCCAGCAGCTTCAGCGGGGCCCAAGAGACCCAGTACTTC.

The table lists this clonotype with a few counts. J is TRBJ2-7 and V is TRBV12-3 or TRBV12-4; D gene unclear. The germline V and J ends were trimmed by 2 bases and 0 bases, with 8 bases remaining between them. The CDR3 spans 14 residues. Here the CDR3 reads CASSLREYSYEQYF. Here the CDR3 DNA reads TGTGCCAGCAGTTTAAGGGAATACTCCTACGAGCAGTACTTC.

This clonotype was seen a few times. The V call is TRBV6-2 or TRBV6-3, the J call TRBJ2-5, with a tentative D call TRBD2 (6 bases). This CDR3 has 14 residues. V was clipped by 6 bases and J by 0 bases, with 11 bases between them. Germline CDR1 and CDR2: MNHEY and SVGEGT. This chain's CDR3 is CASRAGLYQETQYF. CDR3 nucleotide sequence: TGTGCCAGCAGGGCGGGGCTGTACCAAGAGACCCAGTACTTC.

As DNA, the CDR3 is TGTGCCAGCAGCTTGACCTTAGCGGAAGAGACCCAGTACTTC. This encodes CASSLTLAEETQYF. The V and J genes are TRBV5-4 and TRBJ2-5; possibly TRBD2 for D (6 bases). Germline V gene data show CDR1 as SGHNT and CDR2 as YYREEE (reference sequence). Trimming took 1 base from V and 3 from J, leaving 10 bases between them. This CDR3 spans 14 amino acids.

The V gene is TRBV11-2, the J gene TRBJ1-1; D remains unclear. CDR3 length: 14 amino acids. CDR1 SGHAT and CDR2 FQNNGV come from the germline V gene. V was trimmed by 1 base and J by 4 bases, leaving 10 bases between them. CDR3 sequence (DNA): TGTGCCAGCAGCTTAGTTTCCGGGGTCACTGAAGCTTTCTTT. Translation gives CASSLVSGVTEAFF.

This clonotype was observed many times. The V call is TRBV7-2, the J call TRBJ2-7; 8 nucleotides agree with TRBD2. Looked up from germline, CDR1 is SGHTA and CDR2 is FQGNSA. This CDR3 contains 15 residues. The ends lost 4 bases at V and 0 bases at J; junction bases unmatched: 5. The CDR3 sequence is CASSSISGSSYEQYF. The CDR3 DNA is TGTGCCAGCAGCTCCATAAGCGGGAGCTCCTACGAGCAGTACTTC.

This clonotype was seen many times. This rearrangement joins TRBV7-2 to TRBJ1-1; D is ambiguous. CDR1 and CDR2 from the germline V gene are SGHTA and FQGNSA. This CDR3 spans 13 amino acids. Trimming took off 3 bases at V and 3 bases at J, with 8 bases between the two ends. CDR3 nucleotides: TGTGCCAGCAGCTTTCTTGGGGACACTGAAGCTTTCTTT. Its protein product is CASSFLGDTEAFF. Supplemented by reference TRBV7-2 and TRBJ1-1, the full variable domain reads GAGVSQSPSNKVTEKGKDVELRCDPISGHTALYWYRQSLGQGLEFLIYFQGNSAPDKSGLPSDRFSAERTGGSVSTLTIQRTQQEDSAVYLCASSFLGDTEAFFGQGTRLTVV.

The chain has TRBV12-3 or TRBV12-4 and TRBJ2-1; D unclear. V was shortened by 5 bases and J by 9 bases, with 14 bases between the two germline ends. The CDR3 has 13 amino acids. As DNA, the CDR3 is TGTGCCAGCAGTCTCCTCGGTAGGGCTGAGCAGTTCTTC. It codes for CASSLLGRAEQFF.

This clonotype was detected only a few times. J is TRBJ2-5 and V is TRBV2; TRBD1 agrees at 8 bases. J gave up 2 bases and V 8 bases, and 4 bases lay outside the gene matches. The CDR3 is 13 residues long. Looked up from germline, CDR1 is SNHLY and CDR2 is FYNNEI. This CDR3 is CASRQGLQETQYF. In DNA form, the CDR3 reads TGTGCCAGCCGACAGGGGTTACAAGAGACCCAGTACTTC.

This clonotype was seen repeatedly, ten times or more. The genes are TRBV7-2 and TRBJ2-1, with 9 bases fitting TRBD1. Looked up from germline, CDR1 is SGHTA and CDR2 is FQGNSA. The CDR3 contains 13 residues. V shed 5 bases, J shed 12 bases, and the junction held 8 bases outside the gene matches. CDR3 bases: TGTGCCAGCAGCGCCGATCAGGACAGGGGGCAGTTCTTC. Amino acids: CASSADQDRGQFF.

This clonotype showed up just a few times. The rearrangement uses TRBV6-6 and TRBJ1-1, with D unresolved. Trimming left V 10 bases short and J 1 base short, with 10 bases between. This CDR3 comprises 12 residues. The germline V gene has CDR1 MNHNY and CDR2 SVGAGI (reference sequence). The CDR3 nucleotides are TGTGCCACCCCCCGGGGGAACACTGAAGCTTTCTTT. Translation: CATPRGNTEAFF.

This clonotype has only a few counts. The genes are TRBV20-1 and TRBJ2-3; the D gene is possibly TRBD2 (6 bases). Germline V CDR1 and CDR2: DFQATT, SNEGSKA (reference sequence). The V end was cut by 4 bases, the J end by 1 base, with 15 bases between. This CDR3 spans 15 amino acids. The CDR3 sequence: CSANPTGTRTDTQYF. In DNA, the CDR3 is TGCAGTGCTAATCCAACCGGGACTCGCACAGATACGCAGTATTTT.

This clonotype was seen a few times. The rearrangement links TRBV12-3 or TRBV12-4 to TRBJ2-7; 7 positions match TRBD1. This CDR3 region has 14 residues. With 6 bases clipped from V and 0 bases from J, the junction kept 5 bases outside the gene matches. The DNA for the CDR3 is TGTGCCAGCAGCCAAGACAGGGTCTCCTACGAGCAGTACTTC. Translating it yields CASSQDRVSYEQYF.